The 6 T cell receptor beta chains presented below share a single source sample, sequenced in a study of T-cell reconstitution after alpha-beta-depleted transplantation in children. A TCRbeta library incorporating unique molecular identifiers was prepared. Each CDR3 protein is one row after TCRdb ran MiXCR on the PCR reads. The sample yields under 850,000 distinct CDR3 sequences, roughly 13% seen once. Sequences were derived from PBMCs, sampled before TCRalphabeta/CD19-depleted stem cell transplant. The receptors were sampled from a girl aged 2-9 years with congenital amegakaryocytic thrombocytopenia, due to receive a stem cell transplant.

This clonotype has a count of ten or more. The chain carries TRBV6-5 and TRBJ2-7, with D maybe TRBD2 (6 bases). The CDR3 runs 14 residues. Germline V CDR1 and CDR2: MNHEY, SVGAGI. V was cut by 2 bases and J by 6 bases, with 14 bases left in between. The CDR3 sequence is CASSYGGPSSEQYF. In nucleotides, the CDR3 is TGTGCCAGCAGTTACGGAGGGCCCTCTTCCGAGCAGTACTTC.

In its sample, this clonotype was seen many times. This sequence joins TRBV20-1 and TRBJ2-1; D is undetermined. V dropped 2 bases and J dropped 4 bases, with 3 bases sitting between them. Germline V gives CDR1 DFQATT, CDR2 SNEGSKA (reference sequence). This CDR3 spans 11 amino acids. The CDR3 loop reads CSARQYNEQFF. The CDR3, as DNA: TGCAGTGCTAGACAGTACAATGAGCAGTTCTTC.

The V call is TRBV20-1, the J call TRBJ2-5; possible D gene TRBD2, 5 bases. Trimming shortened V by 2 bases and J by 5 bases, and 9 bases separated the two germline ends. Germline CDR1 reads DFQATT; CDR2 reads SNEGSKA (reference sequence). The CDR3 spans 12 residues. The CDR3 reads CSARTGTETQYF. For the CDR3, the DNA is TGCAGTGCTAGAACGGGAACGGAGACCCAGTACTTC.

This clonotype was picked up a small number of times. V gene TRBV2 combines with J gene TRBJ1-1, with TRBD1 identical over 7 bases. The CDR3 loop spans 15 amino acids. CDR1 SNHLY and CDR2 FYNNEI come from the germline V gene. J lost 2 bases, V lost 10 bases, and 13 bases had no gene match. CDR3 in DNA: TGTGCCACCAGACAGGGTTCCCTTATAAACACTGAAGCTTTCTTT. The encoded protein is CATRQGSLINTEAFF.

Ten or more counts support this clonotype. The J gene is TRBJ1-1, the V gene TRBV20-1; D is ambiguous. V gave up 2 bases and J gave up 2 bases, with 15 bases separating them. Germline V lookup: CDR1 DFQATT, CDR2 SNEGSKA (reference sequence). CDR3 length: 15 residues. CDR3 bases: TGCAGTGCTAGAAGGTCTGGGAACGGAAACACTGAAGCTTTCTTT. The encoded protein is CSARRSGNGNTEAFF.

The table lists this clonotype with many counts. This chain connects TRBV20-1 to TRBJ1-1; TRBD1 is a possible D gene (5 bases). Trimming removed 3 bases at V and 3 bases at J, with 8 bases between. Germline V gene sequence: CDR1 DFQATT, CDR2 SNEGSKA (reference sequence). CDR3 length: 12 amino acids. The CDR3 nucleotides read TGCAGTGCTAGGTGGGGGGACACTGAAGCTTTCTTT. It codes for CSARWGDTEAFF.